The entry below describes one T cell receptor (beta chain). The antigen is not known. This sample was included in a study of T cell responses to AZD1222 COVID-19 vaccine. Overall study results and limits: Regions 160-218 and 743-854 dominated among vaccine-associated CD4 TCRs spanning spike.

Sequencing was performed with immunoSEQ multiplex PCR; in TCRdb, only in-frame clones are kept and a portion is missing. The sample shows approximately 140,000 clones, around 95% of them seen only once. This CDR3 has 16 residues. V lost 3 bases and J lost 3, with 15 bases in between. Germline-derived CDR1 and CDR2 are MDHEN and SYDVKM. The source material was peripheral blood, sampled on day 0 of AZD1222 vaccination. V is TRBV28 and J is TRBJ1-3; perhaps TRBD1 as D (5 bases). The TCR originated in an adult in good health. The CDR3 bases are TGTGCCAGCAGTTTTGTTTTTTCCGGGGGTGGAAACACCATATATTTT. This codes for CASSFVFSGGGNTIYF.